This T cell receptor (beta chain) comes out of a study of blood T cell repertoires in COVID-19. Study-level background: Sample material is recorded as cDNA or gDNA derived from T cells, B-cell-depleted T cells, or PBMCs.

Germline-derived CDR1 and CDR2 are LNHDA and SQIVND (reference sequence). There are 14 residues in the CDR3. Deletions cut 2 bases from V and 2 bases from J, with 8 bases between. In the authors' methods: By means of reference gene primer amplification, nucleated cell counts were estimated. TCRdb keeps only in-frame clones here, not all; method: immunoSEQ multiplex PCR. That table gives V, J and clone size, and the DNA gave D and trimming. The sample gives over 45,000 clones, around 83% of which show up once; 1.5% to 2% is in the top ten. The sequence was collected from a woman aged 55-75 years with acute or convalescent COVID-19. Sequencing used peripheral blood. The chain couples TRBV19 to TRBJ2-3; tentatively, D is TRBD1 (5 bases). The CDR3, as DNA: TGTGCCAGTAGTATAAAAGGGGCCACAGATACGCAGTATTTT. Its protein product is CASSIKGATDTQYF.